The source of this TCR beta chain is a study of a mutant IDH1 vaccine in newly diagnosed glioma (dated by TCRdb to the early 2020s). For the study in its entirety: Patients received eight vaccinations in weeks 1, 3, 5, 7, 11, 15, 19 and 23, corresponding to visits V03 through V10. Six visits were used for peripheral blood collection: V03 (baseline), V05, V07, V10, V12 and V13. For exploratory analyses, 25 treated patients had longitudinal TCRB deep sequencing done wherever samples were available. Before enrollment, most patients had been given radiochemotherapy with temozolomide as standard therapy, while the rest had received either radiotherapy alone or temozolomide alone. Vaccination started 4-6 weeks after radiotherapy alone, or was given together with temozolomide cycles in the groups whose treatment included chemotherapy. The approximately 30 treated patients were approximately 60% male and approximately 40% female, with a mean age of around 40 years. General study outcomes and caveats: The authors noted that analyses of patient blood samples could not be reproduced because of sample limitations. Immune responses induced by the vaccine were seen in about 93% of patients across multiple MHC alleles. Selection of PBMC samples for TCRB deep sequencing was based on availability. Pseudoprogression seemed to be unrelated to changes in the top peripheral T cell clonotypes found by TCRB sequencing.

CDR1 and CDR2, looked up from the germline V gene, are SGHTA and FQGNSA. From cysteine to phenylalanine, the CDR3 is 14 amino acids long. Just the 42-base CDR3 DNA is kept, in frame starting at base 1. Relative to germline, V is missing 4 bases and J is missing 4 bases, with 4 bases of the junction outside any gene match. A remark on this clone: What antigen it recognizes has not been identified. Per-nucleotide qualities are absent, and no much larger clonotype sits a single base away.

The library was generated by the immunoSEQ multiplex PCR assay. Following the manufacturer's protocol, the hsTCRB Kit was used to amplify rearranged TCR beta chain sequences. An Illumina MiSeq was used to sequence the TCRB libraries. As for the authors' bioinformatics: The kit vendor's proprietary platform handled demultiplexing, trimming and gene mapping. TCRdb's version of the immuneACCESS table is confined to in-frame rearrangements and falls short of the full clone set. An unresolved V gene accounts for under half of the shortfall where checked; the remainder is of unknown origin. That table supplies the V and J calls and clone size; D and trimming were determined from the DNA. The sample records about 58,000 clones, roughly four fifths of which are singletons. The ten top clones hold 6.5% to 9% of the sample. Interpreted using the paper, the time point label stands for: week 5, during vaccination. Each vaccine dose was 300 ug of a 20-mer mutant IDH1 peptide in Montanide, given subcutaneously with topical imiquimod. Donors had newly diagnosed WHO grade 3 or 4 IDH1-mutant astrocytomas with loss of nuclear ATRX. The samples were drawn from NOA16, a multicentre, single-arm, open-label phase I trial in Germany that tested a mutant IDH1 peptide vaccine in humans for the first time. Genomic DNA for TCRB sequencing was extracted from EDTA blood using the DNeasy Blood and Tissue Kit.

This chain is built from TRBV7-2 and TRBJ1-1; the central 9 bases match TRBD1. Sequencing was performed on PBMCs, taken from a glioma patient whose treatment included an IDH1 peptide vaccine. The receptor was derived from a woman aged 50 to 65 with glioma. The CDR3 loop reads CASSSNRGLTEAFF. The nucleotide sequence reads TGTGCCAGCAGCTCTAACAGGGGGCTCACTGAAGCTTTCTTT.